These 15 T cell receptor beta chains came from one sample sequenced in a study of T-cell reconstitution after alpha-beta-depleted transplantation in children. The authors prepared the TCRbeta library with unique molecular identifiers. TCRdb used MiXCR to reprocess the PCR reads, holding one entry per CDR3 protein. Of about 600,000 distinct CDR3 sequences in the sample, about 10% are singletons; the top ten hold 4%. Sequenced here: PBMCs from the stem cell graft donor, sampled from the stem cell graft. The receptor set was obtained from a human donor who donated a stem cell graft to a child with acute myeloid leukemia.

This clonotype has just a few counts. This chain links TRBV21-1 with TRBJ2-7; the table calls TRBD1, which could not be checked here. TRBV21-1 corresponds to a pseudogene. The CDR3 extends over 19 amino acids. CDR3 DNA: TGTGCCAGCAGCCACCCCAAAGGACCAAGGGGGACACAATCCAAAGAGCAGTACTTC. This encodes CASSHPKGPRGTQSKEQYF.

This rearrangement joins TRBV4-2 to TRBJ2-6; TRBD1 agrees at 8 bases. CDR1 and CDR2 from the germline V gene are LGHNA and YNFKEQ. V shed 4 bases, J shed 2 bases, and the junction held 22 bases outside the gene matches. This CDR3 is built from 22 residues. This chain's CDR3 is CASSPHPRTGSTSFPGANVLTF. The DNA for the CDR3 is TGTGCCAGCAGCCCTCATCCTAGGACAGGGTCTACTTCTTTCCCTGGGGCCAACGTCCTGACTTTC.

A few counts support this clonotype. The chain joins TRBV19 to TRBJ2-7; D is unclear. The CDR3 loop spans 13 amino acids. V was pared by 3 bases and J by 2 bases, with 8 bases between. Germline V lookup: CDR1 LNHDA, CDR2 SQIVND (reference sequence). The CDR3 is CASSIATTYEQYF. CDR3 DNA: TGTGCCAGTAGTATCGCGACAACCTACGAGCAGTACTTC.

There are a few counts of this clonotype. The rearrangement joins TRBV15 to TRBJ2-1; D is perhaps TRBD1 or TRBD2 (5 bases each). The CDR3 has 17 residues. Germline CDR1 reads LNHNV; CDR2 reads YYDKDF (reference sequence). V lost 0 bases, J lost 0 bases, and 12 bases lay in between. The CDR3 protein is CATSRDLGDTSYNEQFF. The DNA for the CDR3 is TGTGCCACCAGCAGAGATCTGGGGGATACCTCCTACAATGAGCAGTTCTTC.

This clonotype was observed many times. This sequence joins TRBV5-1 and TRBJ2-1; TRBD1 aligns across 8 bases. The germline gives CDR1 SGHRS, CDR2 YFSETQ. CDR3 length equals 15 residues. V lost 2 bases to trimming and J lost 1 base; unmatched junction nucleotides: 2. In DNA form, the CDR3 reads TGCGCCAGCAGCTTACAGGGGGTGTCCTACAATGAGCAGTTCTTC. It specifies CASSLQGVSYNEQFF.

This clonotype was counted ten times or more. The chain links TRBV7-2 to TRBJ1-6; the D gene is possibly TRBD1 (5 bases). CDR1 is SGHTA and CDR2 is FQGNSA in the germline V gene. CDR3 length: 16 amino acids. Trimming removed 6 bases from V and 0 bases from J, with 12 bases in between. The CDR3 region has the DNA TGTGCCAGCAGAGGGACGAGGAGCTCCTATAATTCACCCCTCCACTTT. The encoded protein is CASRGTRSSYNSPLHF.

This chain connects TRBV20-1 to TRBJ2-5, with D uncertain. Germline assignment: CDR1 DFQATT and CDR2 SNEGSKA (reference sequence). V was shortened by 0 bases and J by 1 base, with 12 bases between the two germline ends. The CDR3 sequence is 15 residues long. CDR3 in DNA: TGCAGTGCTAGAGATAAAATAGCCCGCCAAGAGACCCAGTACTTC. This encodes CSARDKIARQETQYF.

This clonotype was recorded a few times. The gene calls are TRBV9 and TRBJ2-5, with D uncertain. Looked up from germline, CDR1 is SGDLS and CDR2 is YYNGEE. The CDR3 runs 14 residues. Between the trimmed V and J ends, which lost 3 bases and 1 base, there was a span of 10 bases. The CDR3 sequence is CASSGHDIQETQYF. The CDR3 DNA reads as TGTGCCAGCAGCGGCCATGACATCCAAGAGACCCAGTACTTC.

This sequence joins TRBV9 and TRBJ2-1; 12 bases map to TRBD2. The V and J ends lost 0 bases and 8 bases, in that order; junction bases with no gene match: 6. The CDR3 loop spans 16 amino acids. Germline V gene lookup returns CDR1 SGDLS and CDR2 YYNGEE. CDR3 sequence (DNA): TGTGCCAGCAGCGTAGGGTCTAGCGGGAGGGGCGATGAGCAGTTCTTC. Translation: CASSVGSSGRGDEQFF.

This clonotype was detected a few times. The chain joins TRBV6-2 or TRBV6-3 to TRBJ2-2, with unresolved D. V dropped 7 bases and J dropped 7 bases, with 13 bases sitting between them. The germline V gene encodes CDR1 MNHEY and CDR2 SVGEGT. This CDR3 contains 13 residues. The CDR3 here is CASTSSGVGELFF. The CDR3 DNA is TGTGCCAGCACATCCTCTGGCGTCGGGGAGCTGTTTTTT.

This chain links TRBV12-3 or TRBV12-4 with TRBJ2-3, with 12 bases matching TRBD2. The junction had 10 bases not matched to a gene; V was cut back by 5 bases and J by 4 bases. This CDR3 is built from 17 residues. The CDR3 DNA reads as TGTGCCAGCAGTAGACTAGCGGGAGCGTCGGGCGCAGATACGCAGTATTTT. As protein: CASSRLAGASGADTQYF.

This clonotype was observed at least ten times. This CDR3 is CASSLADSPSYEQYF. CDR3 coding DNA: TGTGCCAGCAGCTTAGCGGACAGTCCCTCCTACGAGCAGTACTTC. The chain carries TRBV7-4 and TRBJ2-7, with a tentative D call TRBD1 (6 bases). V was pared by 0 bases and J by 0 bases, with 9 bases between. Germline V CDR1 and CDR2: SGHVT, SQSDAQ. The CDR3 is 15 amino acids.

In this sample, this clonotype turned up many times. This chain connects TRBV29-1 to TRBJ2-7; D is perhaps TRBD1 (6 bases). V lost 1 base and J 7 bases, leaving 11 bases between the germline ends. Germline-derived CDR1 and CDR2 are SQVTM and ANQGSEA. This CDR3 has 12 residues. The CDR3 protein is CSVEGPGEEQYF. The DNA of the CDR3 is TGCAGCGTTGAAGGCCCAGGGGAAGAGCAGTACTTC.

The chain links TRBV20-1 to TRBJ1-1, with 7 positions matching TRBD1. This CDR3 has 14 amino acids. The J segment lost 8 bases and the V segment lost 3 bases, leaving 12 bases of the junction unmatched. Germline CDR1 DFQATT, CDR2 SNEGSKA (reference sequence). As DNA, the CDR3 is TGCAGTGCTAGGGACAGGACAGGCCTGGACGAAGCTTTCTTT. It specifies CSARDRTGLDEAFF.

In this sample, this clonotype turned up many times. The chain has TRBV12-3 or TRBV12-4 and TRBJ1-2; D possibly corresponds to TRBD1 (5 bases). This CDR3 region has 12 residues. Trimming cost V 3 bases and J 8 bases, with 10 bases left between them. CDR3 nucleotide sequence: TGTGCCAGCAGTTTCCCAGGGCGCGGCTACACCTTC. Its translation is CASSFPGRGYTF.